This T cell receptor (beta chain) derives from a study of T cell responses to AZD1222 COVID-19 vaccine. This clone was detected only once. The antigen remains undetermined. The method was immunoSEQ multiplex PCR; TCRdb's version includes in-frame clones alone and lacks a portion of them. The repertoire holds 77,000 or so clones, with 91% as singletons. Whole-study results and caveats: Spike-specific TCR breadth rose after two AZD1222 doses, and depth rose as well. Unmutated variant regions are reportedly targeted by nearly half of spike-specific TCRs.

Germline V lookup: CDR1 MNHEY, CDR2 SVGAGI. CDR3 length: 14 residues. J lost 3 bases, V lost 7 bases, and 6 bases had no gene match. The specimen was peripheral blood, collected 28 days after the second AZD1222 dose. The chain carries TRBV6-5 and TRBJ1-2, with 9 bases aligning to TRBD1. The TCR was taken from an adult who received the AZD1222 COVID-19 vaccine. DNA for the CDR3: TGTGCCAGCACCCCGGGGACAGGGTACTATGGCTACACCTTC. Its translation: CASTPGTGYYGYTF.